This TCR beta chain is drawn from a study of technical replicates of blood from a handful of donors. Assay: immunoSEQ multiplex PCR; the TCRdb copy retains only in-frame clones and omits some. The sample includes about 89,000 clones, around 94% of them seen just once. The CDR3 sequence is 14 residues long. V shed 11 bases and J shed 5 bases, with 21 bases lying between them. Per the germline V gene, CDR1 is LNHDA and CDR2 is SQIVND (reference sequence). The sample was T cells isolated from PBMCs. This receptor was identified in a human donor in good health. This chain links TRBV19 with TRBJ1-1; unclear D gene. CDR3 DNA: TGTGCCGGAGGACGTGGGCAGAAAAGAACTGAAGCTTTCTTT. Translating it yields CAGGRGQKRTEAFF.